Given below is one T cell receptor beta chain in context. Methods used by the authors: Estimates of nucleated cell counts were drawn from the amplification of reference gene primers. Here immunoSEQ multiplex PCR was the method, and the copy in TCRdb shows in-frame clones only, minus some. The V and J calls and clone size are taken from that table; D and trimming were inferred from the DNA. The sample records approximately 76,000 clones, roughly 83% being singletons. These data are taken from a study of blood T cell repertoires in COVID-19. About the research overall: Samples taken during acute and convalescent COVID-19 were collected in the United States, Italy and Spain. PBMCs, B-cell-depleted T cells, or T cells provided the cDNA or gDNA that made up the material.

V was cut by 3 bases and J by 1 base, with 7 bases left in between. The length of the CDR3 is 13 residues. CDR1 is SGHRS and CDR2 is YFSETQ in the germline V gene. The sequence was collected from a woman aged 55-69 years with acute or convalescent COVID-19. The chain couples TRBV5-1 to TRBJ1-1; the D is unclear. The sample taken for sequencing was peripheral blood. The CDR3 loop is CASSYNTNTEAFF. DNA for the CDR3: TGCGCCAGCAGCTACAACACGAACACTGAAGCTTTCTTT.